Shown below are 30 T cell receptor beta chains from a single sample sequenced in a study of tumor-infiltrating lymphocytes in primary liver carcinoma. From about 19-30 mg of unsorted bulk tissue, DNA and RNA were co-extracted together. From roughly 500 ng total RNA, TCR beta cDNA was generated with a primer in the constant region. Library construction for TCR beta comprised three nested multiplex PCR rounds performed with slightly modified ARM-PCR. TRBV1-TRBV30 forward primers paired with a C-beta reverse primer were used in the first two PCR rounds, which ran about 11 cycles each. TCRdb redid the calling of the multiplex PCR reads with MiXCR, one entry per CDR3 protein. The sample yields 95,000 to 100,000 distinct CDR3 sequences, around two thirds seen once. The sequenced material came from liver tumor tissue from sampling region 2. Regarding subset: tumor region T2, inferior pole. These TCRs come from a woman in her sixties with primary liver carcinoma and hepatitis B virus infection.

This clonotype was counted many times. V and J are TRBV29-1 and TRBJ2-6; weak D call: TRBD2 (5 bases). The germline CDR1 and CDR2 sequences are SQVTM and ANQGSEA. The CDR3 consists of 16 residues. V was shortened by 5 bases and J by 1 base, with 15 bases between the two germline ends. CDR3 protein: CSVHLGEVSGANVLTF. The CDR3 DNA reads TGCAGCGTTCATCTGGGAGAAGTATCTGGGGCCAACGTCCTGACTTTC.

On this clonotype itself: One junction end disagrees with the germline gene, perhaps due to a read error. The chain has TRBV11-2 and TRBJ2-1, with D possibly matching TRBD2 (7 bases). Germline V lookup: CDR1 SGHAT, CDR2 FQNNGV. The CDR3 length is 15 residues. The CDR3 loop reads CTSNLGRDTQPEQFF. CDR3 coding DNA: TGTACCAGCAACTTAGGGAGGGACACACAACCCGAGCAGTTCTTC.

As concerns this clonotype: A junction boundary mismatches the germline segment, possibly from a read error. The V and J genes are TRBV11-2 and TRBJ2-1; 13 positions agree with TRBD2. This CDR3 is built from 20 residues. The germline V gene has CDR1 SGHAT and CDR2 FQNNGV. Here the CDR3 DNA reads TGTGCTAGCAGCTTAGTTACCGGGACTAGCGGGACGGCGGCGAACGATGAGCAGTTCTTC. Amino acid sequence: CASSLVTGTSGTAANDEQFF. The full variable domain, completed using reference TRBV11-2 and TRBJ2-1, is EAGVAQSPRYKIIEKRQSVAFWCNPISGHATLYWYQQILGQGPKLLIQFQNNGVVDDSQLPKDRFSAERLKGVDSTLKIQPAKLEDSAVYLCASSLVTGTSGTAANDEQFFGPGTRLTVL.

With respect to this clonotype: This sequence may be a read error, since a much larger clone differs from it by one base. In DNA form, the CDR3 reads TGTGCCAACAGATCCGGACTAGCCCCCACAGATACGCAGTATTTT. Its translation is CANRSGLAPTDTQYF. The J gene is TRBJ2-3, the V gene TRBV5-4; 8 bases fit TRBD2. The CDR3 consists of 15 residues. Trimming removed 9 bases from V and 2 bases from J; junction bases left unmatched: 11. Per germline, CDR1 SGHNT and CDR2 YYREEE (reference sequence).

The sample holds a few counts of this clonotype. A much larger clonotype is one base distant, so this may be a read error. In DNA, the CDR3 is TGTGCCAGCGCCTATGGATACAGTGAGCAGTTCTTC. Translation: CASAYGYSEQFF. The V and J genes are TRBV12-3 or TRBV12-4 and TRBJ2-1; D not resolved. CDR3 size: 12 residues.

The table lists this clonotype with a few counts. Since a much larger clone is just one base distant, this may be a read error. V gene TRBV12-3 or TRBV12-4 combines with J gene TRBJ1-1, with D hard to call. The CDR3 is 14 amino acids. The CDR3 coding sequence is TGTGTCAGCAGTCCATTCAGTGGGAACACTGAAGCTTTCTTT. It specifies CVSSPFSGNTEAFF.

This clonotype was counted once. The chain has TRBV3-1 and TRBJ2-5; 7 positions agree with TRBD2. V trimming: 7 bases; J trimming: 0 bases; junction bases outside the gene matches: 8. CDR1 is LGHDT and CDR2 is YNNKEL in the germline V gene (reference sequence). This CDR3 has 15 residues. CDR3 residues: CASTGDYPNQETQYF. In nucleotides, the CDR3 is TGTGCCAGCACCGGGGACTACCCAAACCAAGAGACCCAGTACTTC.

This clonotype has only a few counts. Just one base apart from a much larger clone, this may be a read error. The CDR3 sequence is CVSSFDRGYGYTF. The CDR3 DNA reads as TGTGTCAGCAGCTTTGACAGGGGCTATGGCTACACCTTC. The V gene is TRBV14, the J gene TRBJ1-2, with TRBD1 identical over 8 bases. There are 13 residues in the CDR3. CDR1 SGHDN and CDR2 FVKESK come from the germline V gene.

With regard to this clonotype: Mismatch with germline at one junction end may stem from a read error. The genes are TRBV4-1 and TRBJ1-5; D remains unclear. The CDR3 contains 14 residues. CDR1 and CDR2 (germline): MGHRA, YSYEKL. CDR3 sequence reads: CVSSPMETGRPQHF. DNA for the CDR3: TGCGTCAGCAGCCCAATGGAGACGGGTCGGCCCCAGCATTTT.

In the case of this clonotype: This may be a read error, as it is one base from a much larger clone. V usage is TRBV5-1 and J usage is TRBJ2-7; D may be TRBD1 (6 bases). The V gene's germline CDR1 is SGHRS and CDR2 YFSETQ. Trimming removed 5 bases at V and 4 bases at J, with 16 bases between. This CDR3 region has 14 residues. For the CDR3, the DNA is TGCGCCAGCAGTCTTCAGGGGTCCGCATACGAGCAGTACTTC. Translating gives CASSLQGSAYEQYF.

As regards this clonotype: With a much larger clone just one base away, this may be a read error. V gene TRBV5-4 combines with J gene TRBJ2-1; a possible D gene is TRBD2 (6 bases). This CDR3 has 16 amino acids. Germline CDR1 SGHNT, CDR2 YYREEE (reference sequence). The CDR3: CASTTDGTPLGNEQCF. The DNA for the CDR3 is TGTGCCAGCACCACCGACGGGACTCCCTTAGGGAATGAGCAGTGCTTC.

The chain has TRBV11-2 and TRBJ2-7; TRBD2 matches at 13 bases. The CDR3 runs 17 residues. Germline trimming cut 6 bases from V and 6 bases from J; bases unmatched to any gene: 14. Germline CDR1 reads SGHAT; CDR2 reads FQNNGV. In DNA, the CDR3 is TGTGCCAGCAGAGAGCGACTAGCGGGAGGCCCAGGTGTCGAGCAGTACTTC. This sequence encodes CASRERLAGGPGVEQYF.

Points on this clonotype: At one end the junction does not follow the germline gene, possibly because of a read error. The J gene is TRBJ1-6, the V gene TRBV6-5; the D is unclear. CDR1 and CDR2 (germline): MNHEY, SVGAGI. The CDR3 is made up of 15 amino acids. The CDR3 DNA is TGTACCAGCAGTTACTCTGGGAGAGTTGGATTACCCCTCCACTTT. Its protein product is CTSSYSGRVGLPLHF.

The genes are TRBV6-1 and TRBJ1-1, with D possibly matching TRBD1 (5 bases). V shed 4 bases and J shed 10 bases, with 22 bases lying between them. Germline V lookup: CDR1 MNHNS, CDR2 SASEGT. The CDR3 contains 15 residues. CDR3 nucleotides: TGTGCCAGCAGTGCCCCCGTGGGACTCCGCGATGGAGCTTTCTTT. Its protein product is CASSAPVGLRDGAFF.

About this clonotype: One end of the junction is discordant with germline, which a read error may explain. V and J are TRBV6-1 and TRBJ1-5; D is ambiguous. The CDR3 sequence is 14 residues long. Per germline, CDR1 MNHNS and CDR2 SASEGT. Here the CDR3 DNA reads TGTGCCAGCAATAAACGGAATAGCAGTCAGCCCCAGCATTTT. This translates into CASNKRNSSQPQHF.

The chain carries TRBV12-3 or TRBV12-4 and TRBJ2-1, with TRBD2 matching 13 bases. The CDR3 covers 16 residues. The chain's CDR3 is CASCSTTSGRRNEQFF. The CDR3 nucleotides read TGTGCTAGCTGTTCGACGACTAGCGGGAGGAGGAATGAGCAGTTCTTC.

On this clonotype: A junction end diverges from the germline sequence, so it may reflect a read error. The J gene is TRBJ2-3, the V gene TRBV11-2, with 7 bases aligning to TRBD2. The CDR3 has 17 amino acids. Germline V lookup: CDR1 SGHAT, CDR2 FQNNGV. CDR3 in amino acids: CASSLVRGGRWGDTQYF. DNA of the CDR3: TGTGCCAGTAGCTTAGTTCGTGGCGGGAGATGGGGAGATACGCAGTATTTT.

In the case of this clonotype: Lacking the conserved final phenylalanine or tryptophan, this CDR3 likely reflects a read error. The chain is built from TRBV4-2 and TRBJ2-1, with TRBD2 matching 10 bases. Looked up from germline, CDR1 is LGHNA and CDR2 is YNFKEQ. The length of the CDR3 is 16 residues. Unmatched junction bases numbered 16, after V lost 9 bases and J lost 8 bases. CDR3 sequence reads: CARRLQSGRAGDEQFL. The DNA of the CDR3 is TGTGCCAGGAGACTTCAAAGCGGGAGGGCCGGAGATGAGCAGTTCCTC.

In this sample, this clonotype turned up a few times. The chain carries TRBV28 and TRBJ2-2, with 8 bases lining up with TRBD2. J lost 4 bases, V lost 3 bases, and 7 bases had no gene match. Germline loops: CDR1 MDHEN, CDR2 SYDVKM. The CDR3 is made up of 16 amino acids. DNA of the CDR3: TGTGCCAGCAGTTTGCTCCGACTAGCGACCACCGGGGAGCTGTTTTTT. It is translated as CASSLLRLATTGELFF. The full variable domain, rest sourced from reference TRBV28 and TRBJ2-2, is DVKVTQSSRYLVKRTGEKVFLECVQDMDHENMFWYRQDPGLGLRLIYFSYDVKMKEKGDIPEGYSVSREKKERFSLILESASTNQTSMYLCASSLLRLATTGELFFGEGSRLTVL.

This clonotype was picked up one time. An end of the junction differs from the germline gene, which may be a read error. The CDR3 spells CVSSYRGTRKDLLHF. CDR3 bases: TGTGTCAGCAGTTACCGAGGGACACGGAAGGACCTCCTCCACTTT. J is TRBJ1-6 and V is TRBV6-5; tentative D call: TRBD1 (6 bases). The CDR3 covers 15 residues. CDR1 MNHEY and CDR2 SVGAGI come from the germline V gene.

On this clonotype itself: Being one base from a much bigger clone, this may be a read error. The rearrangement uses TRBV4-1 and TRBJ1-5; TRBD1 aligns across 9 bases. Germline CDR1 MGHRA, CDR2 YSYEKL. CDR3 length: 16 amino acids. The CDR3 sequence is CASSPRTGDSNQPHYF. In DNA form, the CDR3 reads TGCGCCAGCAGCCCTCGGACAGGGGATAGCAATCAGCCCCACTATTTT.

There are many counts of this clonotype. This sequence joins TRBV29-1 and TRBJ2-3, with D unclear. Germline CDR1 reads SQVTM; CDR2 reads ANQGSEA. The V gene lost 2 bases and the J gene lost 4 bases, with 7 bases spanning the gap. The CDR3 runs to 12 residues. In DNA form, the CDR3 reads TGCAGCGTTGAACTTGGGGCAGATACGCAGTATTTT. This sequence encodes CSVELGADTQYF.

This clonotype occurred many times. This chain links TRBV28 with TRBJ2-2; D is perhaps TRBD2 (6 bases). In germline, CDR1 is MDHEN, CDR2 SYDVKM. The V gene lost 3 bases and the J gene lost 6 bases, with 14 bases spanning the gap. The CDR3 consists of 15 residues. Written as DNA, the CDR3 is TGTGCCAGCAGTTTTGTGGCCGGCGGGGCCGGGGAGCTGTTTTTT. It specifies CASSFVAGGAGELFF.

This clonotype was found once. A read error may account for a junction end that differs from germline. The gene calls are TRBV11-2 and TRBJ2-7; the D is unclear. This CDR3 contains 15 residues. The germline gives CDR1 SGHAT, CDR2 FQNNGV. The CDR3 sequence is CTSSLDSARTYEQYF. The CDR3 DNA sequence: TGTACCAGCAGCTTAGACTCTGCGAGGACCTACGAACAGTACTTC.

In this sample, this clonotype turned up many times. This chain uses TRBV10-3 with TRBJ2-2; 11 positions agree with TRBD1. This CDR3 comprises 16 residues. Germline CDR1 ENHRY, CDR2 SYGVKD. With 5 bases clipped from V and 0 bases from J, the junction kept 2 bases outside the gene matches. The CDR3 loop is CAISKGQGANTGELFF. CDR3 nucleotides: TGTGCCATCAGTAAGGGACAGGGGGCGAACACCGGGGAGCTGTTTTTT.

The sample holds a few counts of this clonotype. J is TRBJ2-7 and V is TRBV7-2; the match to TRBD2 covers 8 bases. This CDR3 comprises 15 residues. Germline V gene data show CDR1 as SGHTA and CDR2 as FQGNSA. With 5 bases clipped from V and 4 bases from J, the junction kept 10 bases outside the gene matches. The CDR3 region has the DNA TGTGCCAGCAGCCCAGCAGGACTAGCCCCTTACGAGCAGTACTTC. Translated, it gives CASSPAGLAPYEQYF.

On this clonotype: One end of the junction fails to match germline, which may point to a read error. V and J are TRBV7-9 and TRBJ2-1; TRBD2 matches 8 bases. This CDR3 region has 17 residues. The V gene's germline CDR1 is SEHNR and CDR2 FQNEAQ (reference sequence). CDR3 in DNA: TGTGCCAGCAGCTTCATTCCGACTAGCGTCAGCTACAATGAGCTGTTCTTC. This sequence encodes CASSFIPTSVSYNELFF.

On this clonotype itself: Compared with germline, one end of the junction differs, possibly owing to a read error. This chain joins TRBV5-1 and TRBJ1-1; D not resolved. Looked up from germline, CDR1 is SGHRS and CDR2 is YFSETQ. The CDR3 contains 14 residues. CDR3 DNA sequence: TGCGCCAGCAGCTTGGGCACAACTAACACTGAAGCTTCCTTT. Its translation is CASSLGTTNTEASF.

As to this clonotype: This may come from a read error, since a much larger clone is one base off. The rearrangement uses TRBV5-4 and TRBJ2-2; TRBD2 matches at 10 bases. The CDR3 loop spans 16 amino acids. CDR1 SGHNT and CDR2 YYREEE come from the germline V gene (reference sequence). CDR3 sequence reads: CASSDRTSGNTGELLF. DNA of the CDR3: TGTGCCAGCAGCGACCGGACTAGCGGTAACACCGGGGAGCTGCTTTTT. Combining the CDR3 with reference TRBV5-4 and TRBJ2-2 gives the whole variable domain ETGVTQSPTHLIKTRGQQVTLRCSSQSGHNTVSWYQQALGQGPQFIFQYYREEENGRGNFPPRFSGLQFPNYSSELNVNALELDDSALYLCASSDRTSGNTGELLFGEGSRLTVL.

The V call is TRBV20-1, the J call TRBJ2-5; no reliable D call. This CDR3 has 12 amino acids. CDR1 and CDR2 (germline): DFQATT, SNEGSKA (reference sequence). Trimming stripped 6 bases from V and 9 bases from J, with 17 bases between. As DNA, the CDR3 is TGCAGTGCCAAAAATATGGGCACGCCCCAGTACTTC. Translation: CSAKNMGTPQYF.